These T cell receptor beta chains were read from a single sample in a study of Graves' ophthalmopathy and Graves' hyperthyroidism. TCRdb used MiXCR to reprocess the multiplex PCR reads, holding one entry per CDR3 protein. The sample carries 170,000 or so distinct CDR3 sequences, about 40% recorded once. Sequenced sample: peripheral blood. These receptor sequences come from a woman aged 35 to 49 with Graves' ophthalmopathy. The conserved cysteine and the conserved F or W are not part of the CDR3 here. For some rows the clone size is stated as once, few or many, or as a class when expanded; others skip it.

V gene	clone size	J gene	CDR3 protein
TRBV27	.	TRBJ2-7	ASSASTRSYEQY
TRBV20-1	many	TRBJ2-5	SAPGQGGTQY
TRBV6-1	.	TRBJ1-2	ASSDYYRGLNGYT
TRBV6-5	many	TRBJ2-5	ASSSDRGPEETQY
TRBV29-1	once	TRBJ2-7	SVATVHSYEQY
TRBV6-2/TRBV6-3	.	TRBJ1-1	ASFAPGVLNTEAF
TRBV27	once	TRBJ1-5	ASSPIGDRDNQPQH
TRBV27	.	TRBJ2-5	ASSLFRDIETQY
TRBV9	many	TRBJ2-2	ASSPPDTGELF
TRBV12-5	.	TRBJ2-5	ASVPGGQETQY
TRBV20-1	.	TRBJ1-2	SATTGTLHYGYT
TRBV12-3/TRBV12-4	.	TRBJ2-5	ATQGASETQY
TRBV13	many	TRBJ2-2	ASSLQGNTGELF
TRBV12-3/TRBV12-4	.	TRBJ1-5	ASSQRYSNQPQH
TRBV27	many	TRBJ1-1	ATKRDPNTEAF
TRBV5-5	.	TRBJ1-2	ASSEAKTGGYT
TRBV24-1	.	TRBJ2-2	ATSDFRTGQGNTGELF
TRBV9	once	TRBJ2-4	ASSPTSGKNIQY
TRBV6-5	many	TRBJ1-1	ASRSAGVRMTF
TRBV30	many	TRBJ2-7	ASDRRYSYEQY
TRBV7-2	many	TRBJ1-5	ASSLGRNQPQH
TRBV28	many	TRBJ2-2	ASSVGITGELF
TRBV6-5	.	TRBJ1-1	ASSYSGGINTEAF
TRBV12-3/TRBV12-4	.	TRBJ2-7	ASSPASGPYEQY
TRBV6-1	many	TRBJ1-2	ATSPGGHYGYT
TRBV7-2	few	TRBJ2-5	ASSLSRDLAY